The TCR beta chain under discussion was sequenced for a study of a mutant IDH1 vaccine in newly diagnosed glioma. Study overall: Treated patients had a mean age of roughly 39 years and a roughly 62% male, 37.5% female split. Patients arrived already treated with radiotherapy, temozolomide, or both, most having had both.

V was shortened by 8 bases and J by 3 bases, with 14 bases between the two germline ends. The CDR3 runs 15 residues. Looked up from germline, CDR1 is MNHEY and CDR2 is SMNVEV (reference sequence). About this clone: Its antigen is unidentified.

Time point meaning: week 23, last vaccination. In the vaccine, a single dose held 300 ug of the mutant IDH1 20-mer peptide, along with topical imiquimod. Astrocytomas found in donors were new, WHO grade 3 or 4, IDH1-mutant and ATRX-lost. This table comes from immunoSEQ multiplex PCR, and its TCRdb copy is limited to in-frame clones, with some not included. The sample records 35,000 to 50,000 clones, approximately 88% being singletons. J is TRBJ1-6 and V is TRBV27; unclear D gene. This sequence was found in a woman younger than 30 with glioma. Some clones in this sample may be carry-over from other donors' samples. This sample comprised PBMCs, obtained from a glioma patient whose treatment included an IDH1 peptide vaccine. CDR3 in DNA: TGTGCCAGCCACGGAGGTCCAGGCTATAATTCACCCCTCCACTTT. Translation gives CASHGGPGYNSPLHF.